This T cell receptor beta chain was sequenced for a study of shared clonotypes between healthy human individuals. Overall study findings and caveats: The study found approximately 5% of naive CD4 clonotypes shared across a handful of donors.

Per germline, CDR1 MNHEY and CDR2 SMNVEV (reference sequence). The V gene lost 8 bases and the J gene lost 0 bases, with 10 bases spanning the gap. CDR3 length: 13 amino acids. A note on this clone: Its antigen is currently unknown.

For each subset, genomic DNA was distributed in equal portions over several immunoSEQ plates. Profiling relied on immunoSEQ multiplex PCR, and the TCRdb table lists in-frame clones only, not all of them. Among 2,100,000 or so clones listed, approximately 94% were seen once. The donor population consisted of healthy HIV-negative adults with no recent acute infections or vaccinations. Only Caucasian adults living in Nashville, Tennessee made up the donor group. The specimen was naive CD4+ T cells sorted from blood. Subset of the sample: CD45RA+ positively selected. The source is a young man in good health. The chain recombines TRBV27 with TRBJ1-2; the D is unclear. DNA of the CDR3: TGTGCCAGCGAAGCAGCAGCTAACTATGGCTACACCTTC. It codes for CASEAAANYGYTF.